This T cell receptor beta chain was captured by sequencing in a study of T cell responses to AZD1222 COVID-19 vaccine (dated by TCRdb to the early 2020s). About the investigation overall: AZD1222 recipients whose second dose came at about 4 weeks and those whose second dose came at about 12 weeks were combined into one group, since spike-specific TCR depth and breadth did not differ between the two schedules. TCR sequencing was performed for about 250 trial participants, of whom about 200 were given two doses of AZD1222 and approximately 25 were given two doses of MenACWY control vaccine. Enrollment into the trials was organized by age into subgroups of 18-55, 56-69 and 70-plus years, and those subgroups contained roughly 140, 27 and 60 TCR-sequenced participants, respectively. Points the paper makes about the study in general: Reportedly, close to half of the unique spike-specific TCRs recognized epitopes lying outside the regions that are mutated in the B.1.351 and B.1.1.7 variants. After two AZD1222 doses, both the breadth and the depth of spike-specific TCRs were significantly higher than at day 0 and than in MenACWY recipients. The vaccine-associated CD4 TCRs covered the entire spike protein, and the dominant responses fell in regions 160-218 and 743-854. The 56-69-year group was small, and its depth increase did not reach significance, likely because of low power. Conclusions about previously exposed vaccinees are limited, since just a handful of AZD1222 recipients were seropositive for SARS-CoV-2 at baseline. Most participants were white British and females outnumbered males, and the authors suggested that clonal diversity may have been underestimated. Because no day 14 peak-response samples were available, the repertoires could be characterized only after the peak T cell response.

Between the V and J ends, shortened by 0 bases and 4 bases respectively, the junction contains 9 bases. There are 14 amino acids in the CDR3, from cysteine to phenylalanine inclusive. Just the 42-base CDR3 DNA is kept, in frame starting at base 1. As encoded in the germline V gene, CDR1 is KGHSY while CDR2 is FQNENV. About this clone itself: Its antigen is still unknown. No base quality information exists; no much larger clone differs at one position.

Interpreted using the paper, the time point label stands for: baseline before first vaccination. Vaccinee samples were obtained from the UK trials COV001 and COV002, which included a single-blind randomized controlled phase 2/3 trial of AZD1222 (ChAdOx1 nCoV-19) in healthy adults. For TCRbeta chain sequencing, PBMC samples were collected from trial participants at day 0 and at day 28 after the second dose. The CDR3 regions of human TCRbeta chains were analyzed by immunosequencing. Per the source publication's procedure: TCRs in the repertoires were compared against a reference library of SARS-CoV-2-specific TCRs that had been generated with the MIRA antigen-specificity platform. Breadth was defined as the fraction of unique TCRs that were SARS-CoV-2-associated. Depth was defined as the fraction of total T cells that were SARS-CoV-2-associated. Each spike-specific TCR was assigned to its reactive spike region and to a CD4 or CD8 class using the MIRA data. Log10-transformed breadth and depth values were compared by one-way ANOVA with Sidak's multiple comparisons tests. Not all clones reach the TCRdb copy of this immuneACCESS table, which keeps in-frame sequences only. Checked studies attribute under half of the gap to unresolved V genes and leave the rest unexplained. Clone size and the V and J calls come from that table; the DNA yielded D and trimming. This sample gives 100,000 or so clones in total; less than 90% of them show up just once. The top ten constitute over 15% of the sample.

This chain is built from TRBV16 and TRBJ1-2; a confident D gene designation cannot be given. This clonotype was sampled from an adult in good health. The specimen comprised peripheral blood, sampled on day 0 of AZD1222 vaccination. The bases are TGTGCCAGCAGCCAATCGGCGGTACTCTATGGCTACACCTTC. Translation gives CASSQSAVLYGYTF.